The table lists the clone carrying this T cell receptor (beta chain) with many counts. Its antigen is not identified. This entry comes from a study of early T cells in non-severe SARS-CoV-2 infection. Turning to the study itself: Alpha and beta chains were unpaired, from unsorted whole-blood bulk RNA. The study, taken as a whole, reports: VDJdb matching skewed toward anti-spike CD8 responses, missing private and CD4 specificities.

Each single cDNA molecule received a unique molecular identifier. MiXCR, run by TCRdb on the 5' RACE reads, gives a single entry per CDR3 protein. This sample has some 66,000 distinct CDR3 sequences; over 8% occur once, and the top ten carry 3.2%. This sequence was found in an adult who was a healthcare worker with PCR-confirmed SARS-CoV-2 infection or an uninfected control (not recorded which). Sequenced sample: whole blood.

Here the CDR3 DNA reads TGTGCCAGCAGGGGGGGCGCAGATACGCAGTATTTT. Protein: CASRGGADTQYF. This chain joins TRBV6-6 and TRBJ2-3, with D perhaps given as TRBD1 or TRBD2 (6 bases each). Trimming removed 6 bases at V and 4 bases at J, with 8 bases between. The V gene's germline CDR1 is MNHNY and CDR2 SVGAGI (reference sequence). The CDR3 has 12 residues.